Listed below are T cell receptor beta chains from one sample, sequenced in a study of siplizumab effects on memory and regulatory T cells. Assay used: immunoSEQ multiplex PCR; TCRdb lists only in-frame clones, some missing. The profile shows 95,000 to 100,000 clones, around 90% of them singletons. Sequenced input: non-Treg CD4+ T cells sorted from blood. The origin of the receptors is a human donor in good health. Both conserved end residues are part of each CDR3. D genes are given only for firm matches. Clone size is stated in some rows and not others, as once, few, many or a class when expanded.

CDR3 DNA: TGTGCCTGGACCGAGAGCTCCTATAATTCACCCCTCCACTTT
CDR3 protein: CAWTESSYNSPLHF
J gene: TRBJ1-6
D gene: -
clone size: -
V gene: TRBV30

CDR3 DNA: TGTGCCAGCAGCTTAAACGGGGGCGGGCTGGGGTACGAGCAGTACTTC
CDR3 protein: CASSLNGGGLGYEQYF
J gene: TRBJ2-7
D gene: -
clone size: -
V gene: TRBV7-2

CDR3 DNA: TGTGCCAGCAGTGTCAGGTTCATGAACACTGAAGCTTTCTTT
CDR3 protein: CASSVRFMNTEAFF
J gene: TRBJ1-1
D gene: -
clone size: -
V gene: TRBV2

CDR3 DNA: TGTGCCAGCAGCCTGGACGCAGATACGCAGTATTTT
CDR3 protein: CASSLDADTQYF
J gene: TRBJ2-3
D gene: -
clone size: -
V gene: TRBV7-3

CDR3 DNA: TGCGCCAGCAGCTTGGGGGGAACAGGGAATGAGCAGTTCTTC
CDR3 protein: CASSLGGTGNEQFF
J gene: TRBJ2-1
D gene: -
clone size: -
V gene: TRBV5-1

CDR3 DNA: TGCAGCGTTGAAGATATTTCCAGGAGCGGCACAGATACGCAGTATTTT
CDR3 protein: CSVEDISRSGTDTQYF
J gene: TRBJ2-3
D gene: -
clone size: -
V gene: TRBV29-1

CDR3 DNA: TGTGCCAGCTCACCACCTAGGGGCGGGGCGGGTGAGCAGTTCTTC
CDR3 protein: CASSPPRGGAGEQFF
J gene: TRBJ2-1
D gene: -
clone size: -
V gene: TRBV18

CDR3 DNA: TGTGCCAGCAGCCCGCAGGGGGCGCGCGAAAAACTGTTTTTT
CDR3 protein: CASSPQGAREKLFF
J gene: TRBJ1-4
D gene: TRBD1
clone size: -
V gene: TRBV11-2

CDR3 DNA: TGCGCCAGCAGTGGAGGGCGCGGTACCTACGAGCAGTACTTC
CDR3 protein: CASSGGRGTYEQYF
J gene: TRBJ2-7
D gene: -
clone size: -
V gene: TRBV10-1

CDR3 DNA: TGTGCCTGGATAACTGGGGATATAGATGAAGCTTTCTTT
CDR3 protein: CAWITGDIDEAFF
J gene: TRBJ1-1
D gene: -
clone size: -
V gene: TRBV30

CDR3 DNA: TGTGCCAGCAGCCACACCCTCCAGGCTAGCGGGAGCAATGAGCAGTTCTTC
CDR3 protein: CASSHTLQASGSNEQFF
J gene: TRBJ2-1
D gene: TRBD2
clone size: -
V gene: TRBV9

CDR3 DNA: TGTGCCAGTTCCCTCGGACAGGGCAATCAGCCCCAGCATTTT
CDR3 protein: CASSLGQGNQPQHF
J gene: TRBJ1-5
D gene: TRBD1
clone size: few
V gene: TRBV19

CDR3 DNA: TGTGCCAGCAGTTCCCCGGGGGTCGACTATGGCTACACCTTC
CDR3 protein: CASSSPGVDYGYTF
J gene: TRBJ1-2
D gene: -
clone size: -
V gene: TRBV28

CDR3 DNA: TGTGCCAGCACTTATTCGAATGCTCAGCCCCAGCATTTT
CDR3 protein: CASTYSNAQPQHF
J gene: TRBJ1-5
D gene: -
clone size: once
V gene: TRBV2

CDR3 DNA: TGTGCCAGTAGTATCCGTTTAGCGGGAGGGGCCAATGAGCAGTTCTTC
CDR3 protein: CASSIRLAGGANEQFF
J gene: TRBJ2-1
D gene: TRBD2
clone size: -
V gene: TRBV19

CDR3 DNA: TGTGCCAGCAGCCTAGGACAGACTAGCAATCAGCCCCAGCATTTT
CDR3 protein: CASSLGQTSNQPQHF
J gene: TRBJ1-5
D gene: -
clone size: -
V gene: TRBV7-2

CDR3 DNA: TGTGCCAGCAGCCCGGGACAGAGGAACTACGAGCAGTACTTC
CDR3 protein: CASSPGQRNYEQYF
J gene: TRBJ2-7
D gene: TRBD1
clone size: -
V gene: TRBV7-2

CDR3 DNA: TGTGCCTGGAGTGGGGTCGGTCCCATGGGGCAGCCCCAGCATTTT
CDR3 protein: CAWSGVGPMGQPQHF
J gene: TRBJ1-5
D gene: -
clone size: -
V gene: TRBV30

CDR3 DNA: TGTGCCAGCAGCTTATTAGGTCCTAGGAGTGAGCAGTTCTTC
CDR3 protein: CASSLLGPRSEQFF
J gene: TRBJ2-1
D gene: -
clone size: -
V gene: TRBV7-3

CDR3 DNA: TGTGCCAGCAGTTTTCGGGGGGCCACCGGGGAGCTGTTTTTT
CDR3 protein: CASSFRGATGELFF
J gene: TRBJ2-2
D gene: -
clone size: -
V gene: TRBV27

CDR3 DNA: TGTGCCAGCAGCTTGGGGACTAGCGCTTCTGGGGCCAACGTCCTGACTTTC
CDR3 protein: CASSLGTSASGANVLTF
J gene: TRBJ2-6
D gene: TRBD2
clone size: few
V gene: TRBV5-6

CDR3 DNA: TGTGCCAGCAGTGAAAGTCCTTGGGGTGAAAAACTGTTTTTT
CDR3 protein: CASSESPWGEKLFF
J gene: TRBJ1-4
D gene: -
clone size: -
V gene: TRBV25-1

CDR3 DNA: TGTGCCAGCAGCTTCGCTCTAGCGACAGATACGCAGTATTTT
CDR3 protein: CASSFALATDTQYF
J gene: TRBJ2-3
D gene: -
clone size: -
V gene: TRBV7-9

CDR3 DNA: TGCGCCAGCAGCGGGGGGACTATTTACGAAAAACTGTTTTTT
CDR3 protein: CASSGGTIYEKLFF
J gene: TRBJ1-4
D gene: -
clone size: once
V gene: TRBV5-1

CDR3 DNA: TGTGCCAGCAGCTCACAGGGTAGCTCCTACGAGCAGTACTTC
CDR3 protein: CASSSQGSSYEQYF
J gene: TRBJ2-7
D gene: -
clone size: -
V gene: TRBV7-2

CDR3 DNA: TGCGCCAGCAGTGAGTCGGTGCTAGCGGGGTACACAGATACGCAGTATTTT
CDR3 protein: CASSESVLAGYTDTQYF
J gene: TRBJ2-3
D gene: TRBD2
clone size: few
V gene: TRBV10-2

CDR3 DNA: TGTGCCAGCAGTGGGAGGGGCTGGTACAATGAGCAGTTCTTC
CDR3 protein: CASSGRGWYNEQFF
J gene: TRBJ2-1
D gene: TRBD2
clone size: once
V gene: TRBV14

CDR3 DNA: TGCGCCAGCAGTGATTTCAGACAGGGATACAATGAGCAGTTCTTC
CDR3 protein: CASSDFRQGYNEQFF
J gene: TRBJ2-1
D gene: TRBD1
clone size: -
V gene: TRBV10-2

CDR3 DNA: TGTGCCAGCAGCTCGCCGTCCGGGACAGGTGCCGGTAAGCAGTACTTC
CDR3 protein: CASSSPSGTGAGKQYF
J gene: TRBJ2-7
D gene: TRBD1
clone size: -
V gene: TRBV5-4